This TCR beta chain came from a study of shared clonotypes between healthy human individuals. Study overall: Used for every donor were three CD4 naive, three CD4 memory, two CD8 naive and one CD8 memory plate.

CD4+ cell separation produced CD45RA+ naive and CD45RA-negative memory subsets. Concerning this clone: The antigen is unknown.

The germline gives CDR1 MDHEN, CDR2 SYDVKM. Trimming removed 7 bases from V and 7 bases from J; junction bases left unmatched: 10. The CDR3 covers 13 residues. Study conclusions and caveats: Owing to a small donor count, the genetic and exposure-history diversity represented was limited. Clonotypes that were shared across a few donors made up around 5% of naive CD4 clonotypes.

Repertoires were generated with immunoSEQ multiplex PCR, while TCRdb's copy carries only in-frame clones and drops some. The table includes roughly 2.2 million clones, 85% to 95% detected once. This clonotype originated in a man between 18 and 35 years old in good health. Some clones in this sample may be carry-over from other donors' samples. Sequences were obtained from naive CD4+ T cells from PBMCs. Stated subset: CD45RA+ positively selected. J is TRBJ2-7 and V is TRBV28, with 7 bases that match TRBD1. This CDR3 is CASTPSGGREQYF. DNA of the CDR3: TGTGCCAGCACCCCTTCAGGGGGACGGGAGCAGTACTTC.